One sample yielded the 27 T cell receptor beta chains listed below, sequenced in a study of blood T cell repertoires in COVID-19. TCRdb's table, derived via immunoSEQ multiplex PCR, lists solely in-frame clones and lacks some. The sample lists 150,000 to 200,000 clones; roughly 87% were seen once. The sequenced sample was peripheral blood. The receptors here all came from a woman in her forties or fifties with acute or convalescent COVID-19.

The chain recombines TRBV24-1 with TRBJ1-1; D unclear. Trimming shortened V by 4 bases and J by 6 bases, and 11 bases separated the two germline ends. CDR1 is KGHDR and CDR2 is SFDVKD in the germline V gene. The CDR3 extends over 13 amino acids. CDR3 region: CATSESYSSEAFF. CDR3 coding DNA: TGTGCCACCAGTGAAAGTTACAGCTCTGAAGCTTTCTTT.

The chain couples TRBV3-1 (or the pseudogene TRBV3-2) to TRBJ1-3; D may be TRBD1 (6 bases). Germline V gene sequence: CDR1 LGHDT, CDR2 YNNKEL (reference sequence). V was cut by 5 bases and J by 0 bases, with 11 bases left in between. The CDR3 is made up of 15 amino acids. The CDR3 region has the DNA TGTGCCAGCAGCGTTACAGGGATCTCTGGAAACACCATATATTTT. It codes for CASSVTGISGNTIYF.

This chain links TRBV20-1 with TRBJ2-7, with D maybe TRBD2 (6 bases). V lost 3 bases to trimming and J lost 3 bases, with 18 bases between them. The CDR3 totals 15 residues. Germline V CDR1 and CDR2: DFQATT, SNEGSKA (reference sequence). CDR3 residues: CSASTGEVSGYEQYF. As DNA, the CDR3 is TGCAGTGCTAGTACGGGGGAAGTATCCGGCTACGAGCAGTACTTC.

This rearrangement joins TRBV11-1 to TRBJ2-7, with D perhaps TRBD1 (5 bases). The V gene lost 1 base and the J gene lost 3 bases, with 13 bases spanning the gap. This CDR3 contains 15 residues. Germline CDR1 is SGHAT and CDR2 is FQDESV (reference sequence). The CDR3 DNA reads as TGTGCCAGCAGCTTAGGTCAGGGAAACTTCTACGAGCAGTACTTC. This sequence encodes CASSLGQGNFYEQYF. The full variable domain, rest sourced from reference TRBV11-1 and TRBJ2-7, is EAEVAQSPRYKITEKSQAVAFWCDPISGHATLYWYRQILGQGPELLVQFQDESVVDDSQLPKDRFSAERLKGVDSTLKIQPAELGDSAMYLCASSLGQGNFYEQYFGPGTRLTVT.

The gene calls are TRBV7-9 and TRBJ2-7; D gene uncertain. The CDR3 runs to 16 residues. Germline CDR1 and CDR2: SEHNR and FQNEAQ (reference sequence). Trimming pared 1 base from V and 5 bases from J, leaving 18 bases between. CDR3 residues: CASSLGFGPLSDEQYF. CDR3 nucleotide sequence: TGTGCCAGCAGCTTAGGTTTCGGCCCCCTCAGCGACGAGCAGTACTTC.

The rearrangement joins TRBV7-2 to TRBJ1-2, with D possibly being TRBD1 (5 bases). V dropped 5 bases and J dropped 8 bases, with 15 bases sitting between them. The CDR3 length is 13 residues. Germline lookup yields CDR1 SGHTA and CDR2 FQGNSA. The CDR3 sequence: CASSPQGVGGYTF. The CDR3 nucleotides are TGTGCCAGCAGCCCCCAGGGTGTCGGGGGCTACACCTTC.

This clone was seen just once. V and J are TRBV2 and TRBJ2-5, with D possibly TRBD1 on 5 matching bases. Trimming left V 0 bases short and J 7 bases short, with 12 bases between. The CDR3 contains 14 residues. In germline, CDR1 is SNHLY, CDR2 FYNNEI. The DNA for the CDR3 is TGTGCCAGCAGTGAAGCCCCTCGAACAGGGACCCAGTACTTC. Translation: CASSEAPRTGTQYF.

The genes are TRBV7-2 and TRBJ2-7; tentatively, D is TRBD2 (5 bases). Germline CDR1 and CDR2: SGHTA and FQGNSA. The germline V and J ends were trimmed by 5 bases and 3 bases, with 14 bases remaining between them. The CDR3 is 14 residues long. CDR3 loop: CASSIQLGNYEQYF. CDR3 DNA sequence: TGTGCCAGCAGCATCCAACTAGGCAACTACGAGCAGTACTTC. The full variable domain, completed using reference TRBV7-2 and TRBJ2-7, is GAGVSQSPSNKVTEKGKDVELRCDPISGHTALYWYRQSLGQGLEFLIYFQGNSAPDKSGLPSDRFSAERTGGSVSTLTIQRTQQEDSAVYLCASSIQLGNYEQYFGPGTRLTVT.

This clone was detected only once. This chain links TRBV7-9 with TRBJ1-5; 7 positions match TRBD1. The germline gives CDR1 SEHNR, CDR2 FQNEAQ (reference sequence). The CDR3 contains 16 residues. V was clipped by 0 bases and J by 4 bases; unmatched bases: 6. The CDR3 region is CASSLARTGGNQPQHF. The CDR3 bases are TGTGCCAGCAGCTTAGCCCGGACAGGAGGTAATCAGCCCCAGCATTTT.

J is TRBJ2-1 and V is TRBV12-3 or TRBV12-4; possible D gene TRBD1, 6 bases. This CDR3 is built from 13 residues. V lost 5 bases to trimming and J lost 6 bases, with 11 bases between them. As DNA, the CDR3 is TGTGCCAGCAGTCCCAGACAGGCCAATGAGCAGTTCTTC. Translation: CASSPRQANEQFF.

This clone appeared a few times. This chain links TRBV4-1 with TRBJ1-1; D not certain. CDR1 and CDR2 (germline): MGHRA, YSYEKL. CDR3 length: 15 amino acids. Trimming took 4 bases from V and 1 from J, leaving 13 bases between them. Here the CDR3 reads CASSRLHGENTEAFF. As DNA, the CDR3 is TGCGCCAGCAGCCGACTACACGGGGAGAACACTGAAGCTTTCTTT.

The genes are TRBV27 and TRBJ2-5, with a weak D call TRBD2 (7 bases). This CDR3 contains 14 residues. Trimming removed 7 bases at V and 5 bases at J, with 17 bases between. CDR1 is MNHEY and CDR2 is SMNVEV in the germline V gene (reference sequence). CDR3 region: CASNKGGGWETQYF. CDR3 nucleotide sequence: TGTGCCAGCAACAAAGGGGGGGGCTGGGAGACCCAGTACTTC.

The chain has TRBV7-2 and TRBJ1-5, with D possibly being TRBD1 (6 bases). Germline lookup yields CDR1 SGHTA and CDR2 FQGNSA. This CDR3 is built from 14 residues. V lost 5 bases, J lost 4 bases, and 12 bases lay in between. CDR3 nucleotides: TGTGCCAGCAGCCCGGGACAACCGAATCAGCCCCAGCATTTT. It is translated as CASSPGQPNQPQHF.

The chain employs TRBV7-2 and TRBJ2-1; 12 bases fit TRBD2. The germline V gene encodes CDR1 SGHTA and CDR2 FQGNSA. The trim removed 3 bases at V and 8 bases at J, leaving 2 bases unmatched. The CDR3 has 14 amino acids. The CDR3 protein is CASSFRLAGDEQFF. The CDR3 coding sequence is TGTGCCAGCAGCTTTAGACTAGCGGGAGATGAGCAGTTCTTC.

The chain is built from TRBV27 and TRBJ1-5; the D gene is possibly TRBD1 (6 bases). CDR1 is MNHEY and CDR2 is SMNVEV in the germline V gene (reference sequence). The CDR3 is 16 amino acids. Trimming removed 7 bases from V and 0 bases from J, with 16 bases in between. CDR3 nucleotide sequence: TGTGCCAGCAAGGGGAGGGGGGGGGCTAGCAATCAGCCCCAGCATTTT. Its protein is CASKGRGGASNQPQHF.

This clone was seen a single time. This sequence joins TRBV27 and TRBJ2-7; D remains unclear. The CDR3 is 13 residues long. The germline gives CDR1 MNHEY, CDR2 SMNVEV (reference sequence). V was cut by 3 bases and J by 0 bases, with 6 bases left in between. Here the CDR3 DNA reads TGTGCCAGCAGTTTTAGTAGCTCCTACGAGCAGTACTTC. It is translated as CASSFSSSYEQYF.

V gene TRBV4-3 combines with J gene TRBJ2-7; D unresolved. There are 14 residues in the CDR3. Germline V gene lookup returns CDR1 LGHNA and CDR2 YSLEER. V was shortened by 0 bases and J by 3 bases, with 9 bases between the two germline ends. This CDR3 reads CASSQDPLLYEQYF. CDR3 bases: TGCGCCAGCAGCCAAGATCCCCTCCTCTACGAGCAGTACTTC.

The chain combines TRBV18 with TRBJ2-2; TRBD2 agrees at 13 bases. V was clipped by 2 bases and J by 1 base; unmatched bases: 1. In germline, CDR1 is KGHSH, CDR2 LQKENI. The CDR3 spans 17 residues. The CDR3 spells CASSPGLAGVNTGELFF. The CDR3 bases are TGTGCCAGCTCACCAGGACTAGCGGGGGTGAACACCGGGGAGCTGTTTTTT.

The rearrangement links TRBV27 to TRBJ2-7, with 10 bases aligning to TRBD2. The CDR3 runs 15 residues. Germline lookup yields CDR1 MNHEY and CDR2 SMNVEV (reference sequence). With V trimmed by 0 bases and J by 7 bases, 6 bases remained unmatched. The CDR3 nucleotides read TGTGCCAGCAGTTTATCTGGGCTAGCGGGAGATGAGCAGTACTTC. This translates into CASSLSGLAGDEQYF.

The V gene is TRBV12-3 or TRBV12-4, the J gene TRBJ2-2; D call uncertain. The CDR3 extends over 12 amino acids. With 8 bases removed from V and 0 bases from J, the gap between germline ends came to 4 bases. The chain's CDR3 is CASQSNTGELFF. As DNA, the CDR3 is TGTGCCAGCCAGTCGAACACCGGGGAGCTGTTTTTT.

The DNA of the CDR3 is TGTGCCAGCAGCAAACCGGCAGGGGGCTTCTACGAGCAGTACTTC. It yields the protein CASSKPAGGFYEQYF. V usage is TRBV27 and J usage is TRBJ2-7, with TRBD1 matching over 8 bases. CDR1 and CDR2 (germline): MNHEY, SMNVEV (reference sequence). The length of the CDR3 is 15 residues. After removal of 6 bases from V and 3 bases from J, the junction contained 10 bases not matched to a gene.

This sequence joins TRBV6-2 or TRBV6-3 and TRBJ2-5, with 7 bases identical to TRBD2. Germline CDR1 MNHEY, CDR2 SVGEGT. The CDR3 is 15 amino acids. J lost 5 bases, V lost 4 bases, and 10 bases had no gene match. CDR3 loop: CASSSAREGRETQYF. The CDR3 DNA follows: TGTGCCAGCAGTTCAGCGAGGGAGGGCAGGGAGACCCAGTACTTC.

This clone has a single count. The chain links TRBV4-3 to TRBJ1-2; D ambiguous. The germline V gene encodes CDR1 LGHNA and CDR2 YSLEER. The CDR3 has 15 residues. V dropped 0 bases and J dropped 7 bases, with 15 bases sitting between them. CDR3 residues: CASSQDRESGTGYTF. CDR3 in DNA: TGCGCCAGCAGCCAAGATCGGGAGTCCGGCACTGGCTACACCTTC.

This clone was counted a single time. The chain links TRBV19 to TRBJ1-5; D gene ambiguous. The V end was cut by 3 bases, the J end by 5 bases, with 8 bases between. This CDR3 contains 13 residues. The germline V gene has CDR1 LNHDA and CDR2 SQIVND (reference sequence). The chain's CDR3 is CASSMSFYQPQHF. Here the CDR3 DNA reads TGTGCCAGTAGTATGTCCTTTTATCAGCCCCAGCATTTT.

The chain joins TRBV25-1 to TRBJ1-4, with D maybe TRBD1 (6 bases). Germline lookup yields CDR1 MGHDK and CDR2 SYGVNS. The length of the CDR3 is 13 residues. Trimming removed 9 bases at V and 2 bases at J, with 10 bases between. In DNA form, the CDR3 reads TGTGCCAGGAACAGGGACACTAATGAAAAACTGTTTTTT. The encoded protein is CARNRDTNEKLFF.

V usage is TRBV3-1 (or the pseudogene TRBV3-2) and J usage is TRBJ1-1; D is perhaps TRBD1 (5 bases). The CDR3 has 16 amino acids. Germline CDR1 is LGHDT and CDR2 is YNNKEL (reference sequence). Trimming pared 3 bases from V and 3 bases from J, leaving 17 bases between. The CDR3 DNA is TGTGCCAGCAGCCACACCTGGGGAGGGGAGGACACTGAAGCTTTCTTT. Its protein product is CASSHTWGGEDTEAFF.

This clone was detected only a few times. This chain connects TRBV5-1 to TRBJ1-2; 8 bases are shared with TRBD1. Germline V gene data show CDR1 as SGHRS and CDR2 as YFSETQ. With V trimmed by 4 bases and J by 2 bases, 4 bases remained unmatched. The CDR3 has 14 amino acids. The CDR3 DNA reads TGCGCCAGCAGCCTGGACAGGGACAACTATGGCTACACCTTC. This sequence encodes CASSLDRDNYGYTF.